The clone carrying this T cell receptor beta chain was recorded a few times. Its antigen is not identified. Researchers amplified the TCR beta CDR3 regions from RNA transcripts. The HTBI primer set served for first-round RT-PCR of the TCR CDR3. From the multiplex PCR reads, TCRdb called clonotypes with MiXCR, one entry per CDR3 protein. Of 650,000 to 750,000 distinct CDR3 sequences in the sample, approximately 15% are singletons; the top ten hold about a tenth. The data stem from a study of T cells in Graves' hyperthyroidism and ophthalmopathy. Study-wide context: Upon initial diagnosis and before any treatment, peripheral blood was collected. Findings and limits, study-wide: Most clonotypes expanded in the thyroid (above 0.001) were also present in blood.

The CDR3 runs 16 residues. V shed 5 bases and J 3 bases; nucleotides not matched to a gene: 8. Germline-derived CDR1 and CDR2 are SEHNR and FQNEAQ (reference sequence). This chain links TRBV7-9 with TRBJ2-2; 8 bases are shared with TRBD2. The sequenced material came from blood. The receptor's source is a woman aged 18-30 years with Graves' hyperthyroidism. The CDR3 nucleotides read TGTGCCAGCAGCCCCCCGGGGGGGAAGGACACCGGGGAGCTGTTTTTT. Translation: CASSPPGGKDTGELFF.